A selection of T cell receptor beta chains follows, all from one sample in a study of T cell responses to AZD1222 COVID-19 vaccine. Only in-frame clones appear in the TCRdb table, and some are missing; sequencing was by immunoSEQ multiplex PCR. The sample carries about 120,000 clones, approximately 90% recorded once. The sequenced sample was peripheral blood, obtained on day 0 of AZD1222 vaccination. These receptors all come from an adult in good health. Both conserved end residues are part of each CDR3.

j_call v_call cdr3_aa
TRBJ2-5 TRBV2 CASSEGLAGEAQYF
TRBJ1-5 TRBV28 CASSFGNNQPQHF
TRBJ2-7 TRBV28 CASSFGTGAYEQYF
TRBJ1-2 TRBV9 CASSQGTGESYGYTF
TRBJ1-5 TRBV2 CASSSSGTPNQPQHF
TRBJ1-6 TRBV27 CASSIYRNSPLHF
TRBJ2-3 TRBV7-2 CASSLNRGGQYF
TRBJ2-2 TRBV2 CASSGPSTGELFF
TRBJ1-6 TRBV7-6 CASSLGAGTGNSPLHF
TRBJ2-1 TRBV18 CASSPPPSGYHNEQFF
TRBJ2-2 TRBV27 CASSRLINLHQNTGELFF
TRBJ1-2 TRBV10-3 CAISEGWSSPKNGYTF
TRBJ1-6 TRBV6-1 CASSEGEGSYNSPLHF
TRBJ2-2 TRBV6-5 CASTSTLLNTGELFF
TRBJ1-1 TRBV3-1/TRBV3-2 CASSPPGTGGTEAFF
TRBJ1-3 TRBV5-6 CASSSRGAPSSGNTIYF
TRBJ2-2 TRBV6-5 CASSYSEAGGSGELFF
TRBJ2-3 TRBV27 CATKAGVGTDTQYF
TRBJ2-1 TRBV19 CASSPTSGKRYNEQFF
TRBJ1-2 TRBV28 CASSSGGTGASGYTF
TRBJ1-1 TRBV28 CASSSPTGRGAFF
TRBJ2-3 TRBV3-1/TRBV3-2 CASSLGGLEADTQYF
TRBJ1-1 TRBV20-1 CSAHMNTEAFF
TRBJ1-6 TRBV27 CASSLSQTSSYNSPLHF
TRBJ2-4 TRBV10-3 CAISELGNIQYF
TRBJ1-1 TRBV6-2/TRBV6-3 CASSKGTSNTEAFF
TRBJ1-1 TRBV9 CASSVGTQSGTEAFF
TRBJ1-4 TRBV7-8 CASSLALTGMGEKLFF
TRBJ1-6 TRBV18 CASSPKPGLGNSPLHF
TRBJ2-1 TRBV12-3/TRBV12-4 CASRSGGGEQFF
TRBJ1-6 TRBV2 CASSRTDRNSPLHF
TRBJ1-2 TRBV21-1 CASSKTGTGIISDGYTF
TRBJ1-5 TRBV7-2 CASSLSGRNQPQHF
TRBJ2-1 TRBV7-7 CASSLGQGVGTNEQFF
TRBJ1-5 TRBV29-1 CSVGGNQPQHF
TRBJ1-5 TRBV3-1/TRBV3-2 CASSQGGGVGQPQHF